Described below is a single T cell receptor (beta chain) sequence and its context. The antigen it recognizes is unknown. At one of its ends the junction is not consistent with the germline gene, which may arise from a read error. The Miltenyi Naive CD4+ T Cell Isolation kit was used to purify naive CD4+ T cells, and Tregs were depleted with CD25 microbeads. Tregs, naive and memory CD4+ T cells from tumor, blood and ipsilateral draining lymph nodes of roughly 5 breast cancer patients underwent full-length TCR alpha and beta sequencing. Ficoll density gradient centrifugation was used to isolate mononuclear cells from either lymph nodes or 45 to 65 ml of peripheral blood. A purity exceeding 90% was confirmed by FACS for the sorted cell populations. These data come from a study (dated by TCRdb to about 2015). Looking at the study overall: The study examined whether tumor-infiltrating Tregs in breast cancer are drawn from blood Tregs or arise in situ by conversion from other CD4+ T cell subsets.

Full-length TCR variable regions were amplified by 5' RACE PCR using constant-region reverse primers, and then by semi-nested PCR using Nested Universal Primer A. The ReliaPrep RNA Cell Miniprep System was used to extract total RNA, which was then reverse transcribed into 5'RACE-ready cDNA with the SMARTer RACE 5'/3' Kit. An Illumina MiSeq was used to sequence the full-length TCR alpha and beta libraries, which had been barcoded with multiplex adaptors. The paper's data handling went like this. For each of nine subset-tissue groups, sequencing data from the five patients were combined, and the groups were compared by unsupervised clustering of TCR gene usage. The Morisita-Horn index was used to calculate repertoire similarity, with shared sequences weighted by how much each contributed to each repertoire. TCRdb reanalyzed the raw reads on its own, using fastp at Q25 for trimming and MiXCR for clone calling, and kept in-frame beta chains. Entries that share a CDR3 protein sequence are merged under the most common genes and DNA. The V and J calls come from TCRdb's annotation, not from the publication. The sample data list about 54,000 distinct CDR3 sequences, and approximately 17% of these were observed just once. The ten largest make up 2% to 2.5% of the sample.

What the authors observed across the whole study: The validation in the larger cohort was limited to a single TCR beta V-J rearrangement instead of whole repertoires. Tumor memory CD4+ T cell TCR gene usage was found to cluster with blood and lymph node memory CD4+ cells and with lymph node naive CD4+ cells. Tumor-infiltrating Treg TCR alpha and beta sequences overlapped most with tumor naive CD4+ T cells, then with blood naive CD4+ T cells.

Sequencing was carried out using naive CD4+ T cells sorted from blood. In light of the paper, this sample's cell subset or site label describes: naive CD4+ T cells, CD4+CD45RA+CD25-. This sequence originates from a female donor with breast cancer.

The encoded CDR3 is CASSFGGLEAQYF. The nucleotides are TGCGCCAGCAGCTTCGGGGGGTTAGAGGCCCAGTACTTC. The V and J genes are TRBV5-1 and TRBJ2-5, with TRBD2 matching 7 junction bases. There are 13 amino acids in the CDR3, from cysteine to phenylalanine inclusive. The kept DNA is CDR3 alone, 39 bases in frame from the first base. CDR1 SGHRS and CDR2 YFSETQ are derived from the germline V gene.